This TCR beta chain originates from a study of blood T cell repertoires in COVID-19. Study processing details: Amplification of reference gene primers was used by the study to estimate nucleated cell counts. TCRdb keeps only in-frame clones here, not all; method: immunoSEQ multiplex PCR. D and trimming come from the DNA, and the V and J calls and clone size come from that table. This sample yields just under 150,000 clones, of which roughly 82% are seen a single time; under 5.5% belongs to the top ten. Losses at the gene ends were 4 bases for V and 4 bases for J; bases not matched to a gene: 12. Germline CDR1 and CDR2: SGDLS and YYNGEE. The CDR3 has 16 amino acids.

The V and J genes are TRBV9 and TRBJ2-5; the match to TRBD2 covers 8 bases. The sequenced material came from peripheral blood. This TCR derives from a human donor in a cohort sampled during active COVID-19. CDR3 protein: CASSLRSGSEGETQYF. In DNA form, the CDR3 reads TGTGCCAGCAGCCTACGAAGCGGGAGTGAGGGAGAGACCCAGTACTTC.